The 8 T cell receptor beta chains below come from one sample, sequenced in a study of blood T cell repertoires in COVID-19. The protocol was immunoSEQ multiplex PCR, while the TCRdb copy is restricted to in-frame clones and leaves out a portion. In the table there are about 59,000 clones, roughly nine tenths of which are singletons. The sequencing input was peripheral blood. These receptors came from a human donor in a cohort sampled during active COVID-19.

The V and J genes are TRBV5-4 and TRBJ1-3; 8 nucleotides agree with TRBD1. With 3 bases clipped from V and 4 bases from J, the junction kept 6 bases outside the gene matches. Germline loops: CDR1 SGHNT, CDR2 YYREEE (reference sequence). This CDR3 region has 15 residues. The DNA for the CDR3 is TGTGCCAGCAGCTCCGGACAGGGAAAAGGAAACACCATATATTTT. Translation gives CASSSGQGKGNTIYF. The complete variable domain, with remaining parts taken from reference TRBV5-4 and TRBJ1-3, reads ETGVTQSPTHLIKTRGQQVTLRCSSQSGHNTVSWYQQALGQGPQFIFQYYREEENGRGNFPPRFSGLQFPNYSSELNVNALELDDSALYLCASSSGQGKGNTIYFGEGSWLTVV.

V and J are TRBV6-5 and TRBJ1-2; D ambiguous. V was trimmed by 6 bases and J by 0 bases, leaving 14 bases between them. The CDR3 totals 15 residues. Germline-derived CDR1 and CDR2 are MNHEY and SVGAGI. The DNA of the CDR3 is TGTGCCAGCAGCTCTCGGCGGATCACTAACTATGGCTACACCTTC. Encoded protein: CASSSRRITNYGYTF.

V usage is TRBV7-2 and J usage is TRBJ2-3; D remains ambiguous. Per the germline V gene, CDR1 is SGHTA and CDR2 is FQGNSA. Trimming removed 0 bases at V and 2 bases at J, with 12 bases between. The CDR3 has 16 amino acids. As DNA, the CDR3 is TGTGCCAGCAGCTTAGCGAACCCTCTAGACACAGATACGCAGTATTTT. It encodes CASSLANPLDTDTQYF.

The chain joins TRBV10-3 to TRBJ2-3; TRBD2 agrees at 9 bases. This CDR3 contains 14 residues. Trimming took 11 bases from V and 3 from J; bases not matched to a gene: 9. The germline V gene encodes CDR1 ENHRY and CDR2 SYGVKD. CDR3 sequence reads: CALKRGEGTDTQYF. CDR3 in DNA: TGTGCCTTGAAGCGGGGGGAGGGAACAGATACGCAGTATTTT.

J is TRBJ1-5 and V is TRBV5-1; D is perhaps TRBD1 (5 bases). Germline-derived CDR1 and CDR2 are SGHRS and YFSETQ. The CDR3 spans 15 residues. Trimming pared 0 bases from V and 7 bases from J, leaving 14 bases between. Here the CDR3 DNA reads TGCGCCAGCAGCTTGGATTTTCGGGGGAACCAGCCCCAGCATTTT. This translates into CASSLDFRGNQPQHF.

This chain joins TRBV11-3 and TRBJ2-1, with TRBD2 identical over 7 bases. The ends lost 5 bases at V and 6 bases at J; junction bases unmatched: 13. The CDR3 spans 16 residues. Germline V CDR1 and CDR2: SGHNT, YENEEA. The CDR3 protein is CASSHQAAGVLNEQFF. As DNA, the CDR3 is TGTGCCAGCAGCCACCAAGCTGCGGGAGTGCTCAATGAGCAGTTCTTC.

This chain connects TRBV5-1 to TRBJ2-7; 15 nucleotides line up with TRBD2. CDR3 length: 15 residues. V lost 4 bases, J lost 6 bases, and 5 bases stayed unmatched. From germline, CDR1 is SGHRS and CDR2 YFSETQ. The DNA of the CDR3 is TGCGCCAGCAGCCCGGGACTAGCGGGAGGAAGCGAGCAGTACTTC. It translates to CASSPGLAGGSEQYF.

The genes are TRBV19 and TRBJ1-2, with 7 bases fitting TRBD1. V lost 6 bases to trimming and J lost 8 bases; unmatched junction nucleotides: 15. CDR1 is LNHDA, CDR2 SQIVND, per germline (reference sequence). The CDR3 has 15 residues. The CDR3 coding sequence is TGTGCCAGTAGCATAAGAGGGACAGCTGCTCGGGGCTACACCTTC. Translating gives CASSIRGTAARGYTF.